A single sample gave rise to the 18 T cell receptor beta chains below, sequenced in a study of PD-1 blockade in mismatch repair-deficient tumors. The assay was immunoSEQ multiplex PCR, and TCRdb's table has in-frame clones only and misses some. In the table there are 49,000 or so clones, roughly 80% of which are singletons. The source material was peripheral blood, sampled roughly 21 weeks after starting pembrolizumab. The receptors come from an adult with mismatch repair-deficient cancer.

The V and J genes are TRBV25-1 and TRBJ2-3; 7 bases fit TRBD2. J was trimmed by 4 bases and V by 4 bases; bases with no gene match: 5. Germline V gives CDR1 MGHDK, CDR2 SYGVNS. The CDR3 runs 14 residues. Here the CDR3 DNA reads TGTGCCAGCAGTGTGAGCGGGAAGCCAGATACGCAGTATTTT. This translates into CASSVSGKPDTQYF.

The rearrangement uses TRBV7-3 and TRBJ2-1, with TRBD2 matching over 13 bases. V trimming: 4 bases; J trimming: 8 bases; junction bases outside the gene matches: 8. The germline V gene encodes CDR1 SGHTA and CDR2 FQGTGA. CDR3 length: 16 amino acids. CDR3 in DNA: TGTGCCAGCAGCTCTCCGACTAGCGGGAGGACCTATGAGCAGTTCTTC. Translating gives CASSSPTSGRTYEQFF.

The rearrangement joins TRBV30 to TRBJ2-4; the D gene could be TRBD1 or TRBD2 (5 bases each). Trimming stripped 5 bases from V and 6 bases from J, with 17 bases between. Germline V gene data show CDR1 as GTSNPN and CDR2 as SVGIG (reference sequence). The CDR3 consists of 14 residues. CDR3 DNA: TGTGCCTGGGGGGTCGAAGGGGCGGGAAACATTCAGTACTTC. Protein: CAWGVEGAGNIQYF.

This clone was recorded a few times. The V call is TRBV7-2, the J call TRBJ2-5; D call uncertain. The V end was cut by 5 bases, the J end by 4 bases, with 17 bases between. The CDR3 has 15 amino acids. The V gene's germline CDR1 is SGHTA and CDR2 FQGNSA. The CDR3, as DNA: TGTGCCAGCAGCAGACTCGTCGGGCTGGGAGAGACCCAGTACTTC. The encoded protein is CASSRLVGLGETQYF.

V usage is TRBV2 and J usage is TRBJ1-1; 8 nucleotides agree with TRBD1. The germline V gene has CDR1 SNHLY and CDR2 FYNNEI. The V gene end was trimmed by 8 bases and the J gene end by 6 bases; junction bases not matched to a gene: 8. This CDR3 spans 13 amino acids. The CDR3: CASGRDRHPEAFF. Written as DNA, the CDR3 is TGTGCCAGCGGCCGGGACAGGCACCCTGAAGCTTTCTTT.

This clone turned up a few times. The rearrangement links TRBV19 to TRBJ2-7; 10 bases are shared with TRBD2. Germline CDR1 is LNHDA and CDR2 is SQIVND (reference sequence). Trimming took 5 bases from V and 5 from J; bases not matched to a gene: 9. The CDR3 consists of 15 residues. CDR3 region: CASSALAGVYHEQYF. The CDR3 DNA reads TGTGCCAGTAGTGCCCTAGCGGGAGTATATCACGAGCAGTACTTC. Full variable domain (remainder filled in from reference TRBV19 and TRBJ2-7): DGGITQSPKYLFRKEGQNVTLSCEQNLNHDAMYWYRQDPGQGLRLIYYSQIVNDFQKGDIAEGYSVSREKKESFPLTVTSAQKNPTAFYLCASSALAGVYHEQYFGPGTRLTVT.

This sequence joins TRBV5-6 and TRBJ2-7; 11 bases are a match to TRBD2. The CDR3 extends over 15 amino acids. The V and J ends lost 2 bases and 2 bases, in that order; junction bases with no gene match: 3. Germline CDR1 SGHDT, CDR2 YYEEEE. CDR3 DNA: TGTGCCAGCAGCTTAGTACTAGCGGGGGCCTACGAGCAGTACTTC. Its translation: CASSLVLAGAYEQYF. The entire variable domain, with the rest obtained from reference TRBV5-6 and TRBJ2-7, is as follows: DAGVTQSPTHLIKTRGQQVTLRCSPKSGHDTVSWYQQALGQGPQFIFQYYEEEERQRGNFPDRFSGHQFPNYSSELNVNALLLGDSALYLCASSLVLAGAYEQYFGPGTRLTVT.

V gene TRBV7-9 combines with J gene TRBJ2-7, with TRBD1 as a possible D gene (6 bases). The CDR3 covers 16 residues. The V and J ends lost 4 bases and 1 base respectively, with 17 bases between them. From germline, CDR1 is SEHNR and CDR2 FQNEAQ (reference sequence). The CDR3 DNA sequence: TGTGCCAGCAGCTCCGAAACAGGGTCGGGGTCCTACGAGCAGTACTTC. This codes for CASSSETGSGSYEQYF.

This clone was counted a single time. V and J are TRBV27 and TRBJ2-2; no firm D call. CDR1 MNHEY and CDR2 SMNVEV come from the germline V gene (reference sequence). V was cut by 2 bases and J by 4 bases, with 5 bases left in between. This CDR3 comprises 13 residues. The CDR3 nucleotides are TGTGCCAGCAGTTTAATTTTCACCGGGGAGCTGTTTTTT. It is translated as CASSLIFTGELFF.

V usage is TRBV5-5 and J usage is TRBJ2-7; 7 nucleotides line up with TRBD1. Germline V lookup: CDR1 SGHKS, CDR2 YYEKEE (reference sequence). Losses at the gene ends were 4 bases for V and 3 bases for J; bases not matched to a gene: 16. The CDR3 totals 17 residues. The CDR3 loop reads CASSDPSGTDLGYEQYF. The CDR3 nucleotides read TGTGCCAGCAGCGATCCCTCCGGGACAGACTTGGGCTACGAGCAGTACTTC.

Written as DNA, the CDR3 is TGTGCCAGCAGCTTAGGGGTCTCGTACGAGGGGCATCAGTACTTC. Encoded protein: CASSLGVSYEGHQYF. The chain joins TRBV7-9 to TRBJ2-7; D is perhaps TRBD1 or TRBD2 (5 bases each). Germline assignment: CDR1 SEHNR and CDR2 FQNEAQ (reference sequence). This CDR3 contains 15 residues. Deletions cut 1 base from V and 10 bases from J, with 20 bases between.

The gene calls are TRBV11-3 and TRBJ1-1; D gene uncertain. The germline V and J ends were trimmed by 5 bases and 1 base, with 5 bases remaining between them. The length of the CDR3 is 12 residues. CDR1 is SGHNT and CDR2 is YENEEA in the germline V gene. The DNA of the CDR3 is TGTGCCAGCAGCCCCCGGAACACTGAAGCTTTCTTT. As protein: CASSPRNTEAFF.

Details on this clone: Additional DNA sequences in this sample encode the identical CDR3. The CDR3 nucleotides read TGCGCCAGCAGCTTAGGGGCCGGGAACACTGAAGCTTTCTTT. The encoded protein is CASSLGAGNTEAFF. J is TRBJ1-1 and V is TRBV5-1, with D possibly matching TRBD1 (5 bases). This CDR3 comprises 14 residues. V was pared by 2 bases and J by 1 base, with 9 bases between. The germline V gene has CDR1 SGHRS and CDR2 YFSETQ.

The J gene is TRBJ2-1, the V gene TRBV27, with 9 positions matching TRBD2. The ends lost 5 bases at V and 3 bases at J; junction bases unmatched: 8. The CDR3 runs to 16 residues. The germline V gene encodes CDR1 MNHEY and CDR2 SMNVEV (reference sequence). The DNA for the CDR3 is TGTGCCAGCAGTCTACCCGGGACTAGCTTCTACAATGAGCAGTTCTTC. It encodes CASSLPGTSFYNEQFF.

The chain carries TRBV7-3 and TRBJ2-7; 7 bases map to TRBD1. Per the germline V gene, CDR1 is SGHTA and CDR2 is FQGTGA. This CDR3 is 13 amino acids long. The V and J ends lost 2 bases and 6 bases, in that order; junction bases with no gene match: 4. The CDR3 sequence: CASSLEGAGEQYF. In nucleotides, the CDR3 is TGTGCCAGCAGCTTAGAGGGGGCAGGCGAGCAGTACTTC.

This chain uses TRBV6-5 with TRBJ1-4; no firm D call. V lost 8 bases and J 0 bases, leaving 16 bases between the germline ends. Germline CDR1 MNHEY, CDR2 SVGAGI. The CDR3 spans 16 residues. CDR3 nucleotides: TGTGCCAGCGGTTCAGGAACGGATGCAACTAATGAAAAACTGTTTTTT. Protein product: CASGSGTDATNEKLFF.

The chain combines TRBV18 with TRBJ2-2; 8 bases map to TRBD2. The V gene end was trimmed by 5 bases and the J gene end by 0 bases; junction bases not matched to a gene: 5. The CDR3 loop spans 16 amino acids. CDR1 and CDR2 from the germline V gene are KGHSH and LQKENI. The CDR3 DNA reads TGTGCCAGCTCAACGGGAGGGCCCACGAACACCGGGGAGCTGTTTTTT. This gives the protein CASSTGGPTNTGELFF. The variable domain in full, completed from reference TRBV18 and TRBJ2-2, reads NAGVMQNPRHLVRRRGQEARLRCSPMKGHSHVYWYRQLPEEGLKFMVYLQKENIIDESGMPKERFSAEFPKEGPSILRIQQVVRGDSAAYFCASSTGGPTNTGELFFGEGSRLTVL.

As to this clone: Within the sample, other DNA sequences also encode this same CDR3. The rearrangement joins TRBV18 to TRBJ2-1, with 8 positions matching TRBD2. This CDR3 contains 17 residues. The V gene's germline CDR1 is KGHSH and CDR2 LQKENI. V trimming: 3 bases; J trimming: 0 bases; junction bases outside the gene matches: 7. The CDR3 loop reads CASSPERSGSSYNEQFF. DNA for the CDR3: TGTGCCAGCTCACCGGAGAGGAGCGGGAGCTCCTACAATGAGCAGTTCTTC.